This TCR gamma chain was recovered during a study of gamma-delta chains in newborns, infants, children. Overall study: Polyclonal expansion of innate γδ T cells after birth follows microbial exposure.

The CDR3 totals 10 residues. Germline lookup yields CDR1 EGSTGY and CDR2 YDSYTSSV. The junction had 3 bases not matched to a gene; V was cut back by 4 bases and J by 9 bases. By its share, this clone is large (0.1 to 1%). TCRdb re-called the reads with CATT. The sample consists of approximately 650 gamma-chain clones, around 1.5% of them appearing once. The receptor was isolated from a child who was a newborn, infant or young child, either healthy, febrile or measles-vaccinated (not recorded which). The sample comprised blood. The V gene is TRGV4, the J gene TRGJ1 or TRGJ2. This CDR3 reads CATWDRKKLF. DNA for the CDR3: TGTGCCACCTGGGACCGTAAGAAACTCTTT.